This record covers a single T cell receptor beta chain. CDR1 is MDHEN, CDR2 SYDVKM, per germline. The CDR3 is 18 amino acids. V was pared by 4 bases and J by 4 bases, with 25 bases between. This entry belongs to a study of blood T cell repertoires in COVID-19. TCRdb's table, derived via immunoSEQ multiplex PCR, lists solely in-frame clones and lacks some. The sample includes 200,000 or so clones, approximately 85% of them seen just once. The sequence derives from a human donor with active or convalescent COVID-19. The donor label of this sample is uncertain. Sequencing was performed on peripheral blood. The chain employs TRBV28 and TRBJ1-2; D possibly corresponds to TRBD1 (6 bases). The CDR3 here is CASSSISLSGTKLYGYTF. The CDR3 nucleotides are TGTGCCAGCAGTTCGATTTCCCTGTCCGGGACAAAACTCTATGGCTACACCTTC.